The rows below give T cell receptor beta chains drawn from one sample of a study of beta chain features in type 1 diabetes. Measured with immunoSEQ multiplex PCR; TCRdb has only the in-frame clones, and not every one. The data show some 250,000 clones, 27% seen once. Sequenced material: central memory CD4+ T cells from blood. All receptors derive from a man aged 30 to 39 in good health. Each CDR3 is given with its conserved first and last residue. A D gene is named only where the DNA matches it firmly. Only part of the rows carry a size: once, few, many, or a class if the clone is expanded.

D gene: .
V gene: TRBV2
J gene: TRBJ2-2
clone size: few
CDR3 DNA: TGTGCCAGCAGTGCAGACTCCACCGGGGAGCTGTTTTTT
CDR3 protein: CASSADSTGELFF

D gene: .
V gene: TRBV27
J gene: TRBJ1-5
clone size: .
CDR3 DNA: TGTGCCAGCAGTTTAGACGGTCATCAGCCCCAGCATTTT
CDR3 protein: CASSLDGHQPQHF

D gene: .
V gene: TRBV30
J gene: TRBJ1-2
clone size: many
CDR3 DNA: TGTGCCTGGAGCGCGAAGGGCGGAGGCTACACCTTC
CDR3 protein: CAWSAKGGGYTF

D gene: TRBD1
V gene: TRBV5-6
J gene: TRBJ2-1
clone size: .
CDR3 DNA: TGTGCCAGCAGCCGACCCGGACAGGGAAATGAGCAGTTCTTC
CDR3 protein: CASSRPGQGNEQFF

D gene: .
V gene: TRBV19
J gene: TRBJ1-1
clone size: .
CDR3 DNA: TGTGCCAGTAGTATCACCGGACTGGGGATTGGGGCTTTCTTT
CDR3 protein: CASSITGLGIGAFF

D gene: TRBD1
V gene: TRBV6-5
J gene: TRBJ2-1
clone size: many
CDR3 DNA: TGTGCCAGCAGTAGGCCGGGACAGGGCCACAATGAGCAGTTCTTC
CDR3 protein: CASSRPGQGHNEQFF

D gene: .
V gene: TRBV29-1
J gene: TRBJ2-7
clone size: .
CDR3 DNA: TGCAGCGTCCTACAGGGTACCTACGAGCAGTACTTC
CDR3 protein: CSVLQGTYEQYF

D gene: .
V gene: TRBV2
J gene: TRBJ1-1
clone size: many
CDR3 DNA: TGTGCCAGCAGTCCAGGGACGAACACTGAAGCTTTCTTT
CDR3 protein: CASSPGTNTEAFF

D gene: TRBD2
V gene: TRBV7-9
J gene: TRBJ2-2
clone size: .
CDR3 DNA: TGTGCCAGCAGCCTCCCGGGGGGGGACACCGGGGAGCTGTTTTTT
CDR3 protein: CASSLPGGDTGELFF

D gene: .
V gene: TRBV11-3
J gene: TRBJ2-3
clone size: few
CDR3 DNA: TGTGCCAGCAGCCCGGATCGGGGGCTAGTTGCAGATACGCAGTATTTT
CDR3 protein: CASSPDRGLVADTQYF

D gene: .
V gene: TRBV7-2
J gene: TRBJ1-4
clone size: few
CDR3 DNA: TGTGCCAGCAGCTTAAACGGACAGCCTAATGAAAAACTGTTTTTT
CDR3 protein: CASSLNGQPNEKLFF

D gene: .
V gene: TRBV14
J gene: TRBJ2-7
clone size: .
CDR3 DNA: TGTGCCAGCAGCCAAAGTCTCTACGAGCAGTACTTC
CDR3 protein: CASSQSLYEQYF

D gene: TRBD2
V gene: TRBV2
J gene: TRBJ2-3
clone size: few
CDR3 DNA: TGTGCCAGCGTGACAAGTAGCGGGGGGAGCACAGATACGCAGTATTTT
CDR3 protein: CASVTSSGGSTDTQYF

D gene: .
V gene: TRBV23-1
J gene: TRBJ1-5
clone size: .
CDR3 DNA: TGCGCCAGCAGTCAATCGGGAGGGGCGAGTCAGCCCCAGCATTTT
CDR3 protein: CASSQSGGASQPQHF

D gene: .
V gene: TRBV5-1
J gene: TRBJ1-2
clone size: .
CDR3 DNA: TGCGCCAGCAGCCCCCGGGAGAGGGGTGACTATGGCTACACCTTC
CDR3 protein: CASSPRERGDYGYTF

D gene: .
V gene: TRBV15
J gene: TRBJ2-5
clone size: .
CDR3 DNA: TGTGCCACCAGCAGAGGGGCCAGCCAGCAGACCCAGTACTTC
CDR3 protein: CATSRGASQQTQYF

D gene: .
V gene: TRBV7-2
J gene: TRBJ2-3
clone size: many
CDR3 DNA: TGTGCCAGCAGCTTAGCCCTTTCGCGGAGGACCACAGATACGCAGTATTTT
CDR3 protein: CASSLALSRRTTDTQYF